These 18 T cell receptor beta chains share one sample of origin, sequenced in a study of blood T cell repertoires in COVID-19. Data came from immunoSEQ multiplex PCR; TCRdb stores just in-frame clones and leaves some out. There are about 55,000 clones in the sample; about 93% occur only once, and approximately 15% lies in the top ten. Sample: peripheral blood. The receptors here all came from a human donor with active COVID-19. The donor label of this sample is uncertain.

This clone was detected once. The genes are TRBV28 and TRBJ1-4; 9 bases are shared with TRBD1. V dropped 6 bases and J dropped 2; count of bases not matched to a gene: 10. Germline V CDR1 and CDR2: MDHEN, SYDVKM. CDR3 length equals 17 residues. This chain's CDR3 is CASRTTGGKSTNEKLFF. In DNA, the CDR3 is TGTGCCAGCAGAACGACAGGGGGAAAGTCTACTAATGAAAAACTGTTTTTT.

The V call is TRBV28, the J call TRBJ2-3; 7 nucleotides match TRBD2. This CDR3 region has 16 residues. V shed 8 bases, J shed 5 bases, and the junction held 16 bases outside the gene matches. In germline, CDR1 is MDHEN, CDR2 SYDVKM. CDR3 region: CASGLPAASGGDTQYF. The CDR3 nucleotides are TGTGCCAGCGGCCTACCGGCGGCTAGCGGTGGAGATACGCAGTATTTT.

J is TRBJ1-5 and V is TRBV11-2; 8 bases map to TRBD1. Germline V CDR1 and CDR2: SGHAT, FQNNGV. This CDR3 comprises 14 residues. V gave up 8 bases and J gave up 1 base; unmatched junction bases: 4. As DNA, the CDR3 is TGTGCCAGCGTCGACAGGGGCAGCAATCAGCCCCAGCATTTT. Its translation is CASVDRGSNQPQHF.

V gene TRBV10-3 combines with J gene TRBJ2-5, with 9 bases identical to TRBD2. Germline V lookup: CDR1 ENHRY, CDR2 SYGVKD. Unmatched junction bases numbered 16, after V lost 10 bases and J lost 4 bases. This CDR3 contains 16 residues. The CDR3 reads CASRVGLAGIGETQYF. The CDR3 DNA is TGTGCCAGTAGGGTAGGGCTAGCGGGAATAGGAGAGACCCAGTACTTC.

The chain is built from TRBV15 and TRBJ2-5, with 10 bases that match TRBD2. The CDR3 contains 13 residues. V lost 8 bases and J lost 5; bases outside the gene matches: 5. Germline V gene sequence: CDR1 LNHNV, CDR2 YYDKDF (reference sequence). The CDR3 loop reads CATLAGAGETQYF. Here the CDR3 DNA reads TGTGCCACCCTAGCGGGGGCAGGGGAGACCCAGTACTTC.

The CDR3 DNA reads as TGTGCCACCAGTGATTCCTTAACTAGCGGGGGGTACAATGAGCAGTTCTTC. Protein sequence: CATSDSLTSGGYNEQFF. The chain links TRBV24-1 to TRBJ2-1; 12 bases line up with TRBD2. The CDR3 length is 17 residues. The germline gives CDR1 KGHDR, CDR2 SFDVKD. The junction had 5 bases not matched to a gene; V was cut back by 2 bases and J by 4 bases.

The genes are TRBV9 and TRBJ1-2, with D perhaps TRBD1 (6 bases). CDR1 and CDR2 (germline): SGDLS, YYNGEE. V was pared by 5 bases and J by 11 bases, with 19 bases between. CDR3 length: 13 amino acids. The DNA for the CDR3 is TGTGCCAGCAGTGTCCAAGAGGGGGATAAGTACACCTTC. Translation: CASSVQEGDKYTF.

The chain uses TRBV19 and TRBJ2-3; maybe TRBD1 (6 bases). This CDR3 has 15 residues. Trimming pared 5 bases from V and 0 bases from J, leaving 12 bases between. Germline V gene data show CDR1 as LNHDA and CDR2 as SQIVND (reference sequence). The CDR3 region has the DNA TGTGCCAGTAGTCCCTGGACAGAAAGCACAGATACGCAGTATTTT. Amino acids: CASSPWTESTDTQYF.

This chain links TRBV7-3 with TRBJ1-1, with D perhaps matching TRBD1 (6 bases). The V gene's germline CDR1 is SGHTA and CDR2 FQGTGA. V was clipped by 5 bases and J by 6 bases, with 13 bases between them. The CDR3 consists of 13 residues. The CDR3 bases are TGTGCCAGCAGCCCGACAGGTGGTGCTGAAGCTTTCTTT. The encoded protein is CASSPTGGAEAFF.

The chain combines TRBV2 with TRBJ2-1; tentative D call: TRBD2 (5 bases). Germline V gene data show CDR1 as SNHLY and CDR2 as FYNNEI. This CDR3 has 13 amino acids. V was shortened by 6 bases and J by 7 bases, with 13 bases between the two germline ends. The DNA of the CDR3 is TGTGCCAGCAGAGAGCCCCCGGGGAATGAGCAGTTCTTC. Protein sequence: CASREPPGNEQFF. The full variable domain, in which reference TRBV2 and TRBJ2-1 provide the parts outside the CDR3, is EPEVTQTPSHQVTQMGQEVILRCVPISNHLYFYWYRQILGQKVEFLVSFYNNEISEKSEIFDDQFSVERPDGSNFTLKIRSTKLEDSAMYFCASREPPGNEQFFGPGTRLTVL.

V and J are TRBV7-2 and TRBJ2-5, with 7 positions matching TRBD2. Germline V CDR1 and CDR2: SGHTA, FQGNSA. This CDR3 comprises 14 residues. J lost 2 bases, V lost 0 bases, and 0 bases had no gene match. CDR3 coding DNA: TGTGCCAGCAGCTTAGCGGGACTACAAGAGACCCAGTACTTC. Its protein product is CASSLAGLQETQYF. The entire variable domain, with the rest obtained from reference TRBV7-2 and TRBJ2-5, is as follows: GAGVSQSPSNKVTEKGKDVELRCDPISGHTALYWYRQSLGQGLEFLIYFQGNSAPDKSGLPSDRFSAERTGGSVSTLTIQRTQQEDSAVYLCASSLAGLQETQYFGPGTRLLVL.

This clone is a singleton in its sample. The chain has TRBV14 and TRBJ2-7; 11 bases map to TRBD2. Per germline, CDR1 SGHDN and CDR2 FVKESK. This CDR3 contains 17 residues. V was pared by 2 bases and J by 5 bases, with 11 bases of the junction left unmatched. The CDR3, as DNA: TGTGCCAGCAGCCAAACAGAGACTAGCGGGGTCCGGGACGAGCAGTACTTC. Translation: CASSQTETSGVRDEQYF.

J is TRBJ1-2 and V is TRBV3-1 (or the pseudogene TRBV3-2); no clear D. Germline CDR1 reads LGHDT; CDR2 reads YNNKEL (reference sequence). V was cut by 4 bases and J by 7 bases, with 13 bases left in between. This CDR3 is 13 amino acids long. CDR3 nucleotide sequence: TGTGCCAGCAGCCCCCGCGGAGGGTCTGGCTACACCTTC. As protein: CASSPRGGSGYTF.

The V and J genes are TRBV28 and TRBJ2-7; TRBD1 aligns across 9 bases. This CDR3 has 16 amino acids. Germline V CDR1 and CDR2: MDHEN, SYDVKM. V trimming: 6 bases; J trimming: 4 bases; junction bases outside the gene matches: 13. The CDR3 nucleotides are TGTGCCAGCAGAACCCCTCGAACAGGGGGCTCGTACGAGCAGTACTTC. This sequence encodes CASRTPRTGGSYEQYF.

The chain has TRBV24-1 and TRBJ2-2; TRBD1 agrees at 9 bases. Germline loops: CDR1 KGHDR, CDR2 SFDVKD. The CDR3 spans 16 residues. The trim removed 4 bases at V and 6 bases at J, leaving 8 bases unmatched. The CDR3 DNA follows: TGTGCCACCAGTGACCGGGGGACAGGGAAGCCCGGGGAGCTGTTTTTT. It is translated as CATSDRGTGKPGELFF.

CDR3 sequence: CASSRGDTQYF. DNA of the CDR3: TGTGCCAGCAGCCGGGGGGATACGCAGTATTTT. The chain carries TRBV27 and TRBJ2-3, with D maybe TRBD2 (6 bases). This CDR3 has 11 amino acids. Per germline, CDR1 MNHEY and CDR2 SMNVEV (reference sequence). Trimming removed 6 bases from V and 6 bases from J, with 7 bases in between.

This chain connects TRBV5-1 to TRBJ2-7; 8 positions match TRBD1. The ends lost 0 bases at V and 2 bases at J; junction bases unmatched: 4. The V gene's germline CDR1 is SGHRS and CDR2 YFSETQ. The CDR3 consists of 15 residues. The CDR3 coding sequence is TGCGCCAGCAGCTTGGCGACAGGGGCACCCTACGAGCAGTACTTC. Translating it yields CASSLATGAPYEQYF.

The chain uses TRBV3-1 (or the pseudogene TRBV3-2) and TRBJ2-5; D may be TRBD1 (6 bases). Germline V CDR1 and CDR2: LGHDT, YNNKEL (reference sequence). The V end was cut by 3 bases, the J end by 4 bases, with 15 bases between. The CDR3 has 15 residues. Here the CDR3 reads CASSQRGSWGETQYF. The CDR3 coding sequence is TGTGCCAGCAGCCAGAGGGGGTCATGGGGAGAGACCCAGTACTTC.